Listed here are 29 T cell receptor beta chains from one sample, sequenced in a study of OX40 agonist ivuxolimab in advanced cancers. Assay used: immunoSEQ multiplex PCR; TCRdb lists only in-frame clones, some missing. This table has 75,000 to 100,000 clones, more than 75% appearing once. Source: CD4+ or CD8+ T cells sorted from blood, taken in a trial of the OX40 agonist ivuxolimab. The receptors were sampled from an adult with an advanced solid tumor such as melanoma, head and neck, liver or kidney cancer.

For the CDR3, the DNA is TGTGCCAGCAGCTTAGCGGGTACGGGGCCCCCCGGGGAGCTGTTTTTT. It specifies CASSLAGTGPPGELFF. The chain uses TRBV7-9 and TRBJ2-2; either TRBD1 or TRBD2 may supply D (5 bases each). This CDR3 is 16 amino acids long. V lost 0 bases to trimming and J lost 6 bases, with 14 bases between them. Germline V gene lookup returns CDR1 SEHNR and CDR2 FQNEAQ (reference sequence). The variable domain in full, with the rest retrieved from reference TRBV7-9 and TRBJ2-2, is DTGVSQNPRHKITKRGQNVTFRCDPISEHNRLYWYRQTLGQGPEFLTYFQNEAQLEKSRLLSDRFSAERPKGSFSTLEIQRTEQGDSAMYLCASSLAGTGPPGELFFGEGSRLTVL.

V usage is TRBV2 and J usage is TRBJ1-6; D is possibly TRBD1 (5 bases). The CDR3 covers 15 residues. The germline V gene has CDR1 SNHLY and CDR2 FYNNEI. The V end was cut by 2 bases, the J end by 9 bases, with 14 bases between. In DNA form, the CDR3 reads TGTGCCAGCAGTGAACGGGTGGGGACTAGTTCACCCCTCCACTTT. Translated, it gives CASSERVGTSSPLHF.

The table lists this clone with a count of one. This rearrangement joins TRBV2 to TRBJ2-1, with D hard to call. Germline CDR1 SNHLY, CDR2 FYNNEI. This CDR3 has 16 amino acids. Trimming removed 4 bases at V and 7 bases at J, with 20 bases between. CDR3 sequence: CASSVSGSRVSNEQFF. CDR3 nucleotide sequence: TGTGCCAGCAGTGTATCCGGCAGTAGGGTTTCGAATGAGCAGTTCTTC.

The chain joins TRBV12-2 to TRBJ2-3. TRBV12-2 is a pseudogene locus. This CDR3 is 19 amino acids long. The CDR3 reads CASRLEGRHAEKSTDTQYF. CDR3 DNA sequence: TGTGCAAGTCGCTTAGAAGGTCGTCACGCCGAGAAGAGCACAGATACGCAGTATTTT.

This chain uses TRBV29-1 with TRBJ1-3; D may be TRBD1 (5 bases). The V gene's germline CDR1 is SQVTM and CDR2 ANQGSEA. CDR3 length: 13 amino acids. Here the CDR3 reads CCTQGLSGNTIYF. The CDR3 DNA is TGCTGTACCCAGGGACTCTCTGGAAACACCATATATTTT.

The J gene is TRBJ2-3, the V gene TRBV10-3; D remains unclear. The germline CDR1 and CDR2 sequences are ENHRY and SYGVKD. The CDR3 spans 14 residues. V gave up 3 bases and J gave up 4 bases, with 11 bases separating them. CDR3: CAISDRVVSDTQYF. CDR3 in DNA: TGTGCCATCAGTGATAGGGTAGTATCAGATACGCAGTATTTT.

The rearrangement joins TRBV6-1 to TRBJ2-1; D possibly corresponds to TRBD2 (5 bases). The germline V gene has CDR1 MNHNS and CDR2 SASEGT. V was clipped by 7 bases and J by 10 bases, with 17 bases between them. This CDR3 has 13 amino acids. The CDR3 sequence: CASTTSTMREQFF. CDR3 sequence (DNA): TGTGCCAGCACAACTAGTACGATGAGGGAGCAGTTCTTC.

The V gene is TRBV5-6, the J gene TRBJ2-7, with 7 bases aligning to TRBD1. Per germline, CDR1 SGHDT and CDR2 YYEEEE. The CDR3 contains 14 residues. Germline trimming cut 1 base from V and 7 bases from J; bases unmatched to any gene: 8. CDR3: CASSLYDRAGEQYF. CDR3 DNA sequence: TGTGCCAGCAGCTTGTATGACAGGGCAGGTGAGCAGTACTTC. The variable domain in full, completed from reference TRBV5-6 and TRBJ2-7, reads DAGVTQSPTHLIKTRGQQVTLRCSPKSGHDTVSWYQQALGQGPQFIFQYYEEEERQRGNFPDRFSGHQFPNYSSELNVNALLLGDSALYLCASSLYDRAGEQYFGPGTRLTVT.

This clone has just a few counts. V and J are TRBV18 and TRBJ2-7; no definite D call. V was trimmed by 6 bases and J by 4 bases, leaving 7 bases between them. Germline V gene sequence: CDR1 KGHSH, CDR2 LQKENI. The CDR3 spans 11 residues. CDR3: CASSLHYEQYF. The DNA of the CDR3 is TGTGCCAGCTCTCTCCATTACGAGCAGTACTTC.

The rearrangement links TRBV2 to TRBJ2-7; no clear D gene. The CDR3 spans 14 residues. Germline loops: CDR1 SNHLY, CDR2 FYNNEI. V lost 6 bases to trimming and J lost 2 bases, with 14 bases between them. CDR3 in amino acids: CASRLNEVAYEQYF. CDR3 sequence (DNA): TGTGCCAGCAGGCTTAATGAGGTGGCCTACGAGCAGTACTTC.

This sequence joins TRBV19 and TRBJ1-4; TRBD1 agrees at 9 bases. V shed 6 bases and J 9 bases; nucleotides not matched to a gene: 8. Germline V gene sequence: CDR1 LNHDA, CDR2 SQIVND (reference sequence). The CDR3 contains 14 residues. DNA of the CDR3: TGTGCCAGTAGCCAACAGGGGGCAAGGCAAAAACTGTTTTTT. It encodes CASSQQGARQKLFF. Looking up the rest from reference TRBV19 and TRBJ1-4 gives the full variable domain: DGGITQSPKYLFRKEGQNVTLSCEQNLNHDAMYWYRQDPGQGLRLIYYSQIVNDFQKGDIAEGYSVSREKKESFPLTVTSAQKNPTAFYLCASSQQGARQKLFFGSGTQLSVL.

CDR3 DNA sequence: TGTGCCAGCTCACCACCCGGGTCATCCGAGACCCAGTACTTC. Translation gives CASSPPGSSETQYF. The chain couples TRBV18 to TRBJ2-5; unclear D gene. Germline CDR1 reads KGHSH; CDR2 reads LQKENI. CDR3 length equals 14 residues. Trimming stripped 0 bases from V and 5 bases from J, with 10 bases between.

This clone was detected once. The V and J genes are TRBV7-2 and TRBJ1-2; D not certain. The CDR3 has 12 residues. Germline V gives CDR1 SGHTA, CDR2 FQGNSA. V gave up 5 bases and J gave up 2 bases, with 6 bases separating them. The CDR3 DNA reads TGTGCCAGCAGCCCCGGGAACTATGGCTACACCTTC. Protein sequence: CASSPGNYGYTF. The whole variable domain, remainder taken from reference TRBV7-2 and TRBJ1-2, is GAGVSQSPSNKVTEKGKDVELRCDPISGHTALYWYRQSLGQGLEFLIYFQGNSAPDKSGLPSDRFSAERTGGSVSTLTIQRTQQEDSAVYLCASSPGNYGYTFGSGTRLTVV.

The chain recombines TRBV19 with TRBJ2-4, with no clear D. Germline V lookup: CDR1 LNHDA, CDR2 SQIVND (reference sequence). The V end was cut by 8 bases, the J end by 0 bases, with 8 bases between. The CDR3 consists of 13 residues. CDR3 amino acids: CASATIAKNIQYF. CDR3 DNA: TGTGCCAGTGCTACGATAGCCAAAAACATTCAGTACTTC.

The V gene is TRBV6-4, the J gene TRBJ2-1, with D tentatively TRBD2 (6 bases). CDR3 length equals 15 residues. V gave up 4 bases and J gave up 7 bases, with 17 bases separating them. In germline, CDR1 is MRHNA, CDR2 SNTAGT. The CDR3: CASSVGTAGRNEQFF. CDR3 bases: TGTGCCAGCAGTGTGGGGACTGCGGGTCGGAATGAGCAGTTCTTC.

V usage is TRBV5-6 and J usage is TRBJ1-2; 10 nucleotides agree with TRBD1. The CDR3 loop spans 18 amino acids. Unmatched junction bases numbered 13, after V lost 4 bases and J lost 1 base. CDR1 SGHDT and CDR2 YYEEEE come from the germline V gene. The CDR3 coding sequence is TGTGCCAGCAGCATATACCGGGACAGGGGAAGTATTAACTATGGCTACACCTTC. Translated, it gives CASSIYRDRGSINYGYTF.

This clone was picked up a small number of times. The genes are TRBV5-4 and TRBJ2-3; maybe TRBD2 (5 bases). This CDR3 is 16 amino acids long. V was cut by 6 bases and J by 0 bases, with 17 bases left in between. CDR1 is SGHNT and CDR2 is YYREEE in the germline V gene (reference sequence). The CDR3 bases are TGTGCCAGCACCCATGGAGAGGGTAGAAGCACAGATACGCAGTATTTT. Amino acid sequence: CASTHGEGRSTDTQYF.

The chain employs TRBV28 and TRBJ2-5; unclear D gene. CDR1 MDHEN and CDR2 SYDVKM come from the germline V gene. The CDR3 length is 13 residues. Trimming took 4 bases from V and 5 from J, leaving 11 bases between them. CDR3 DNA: TGTGCCAGCAGTTATGGGGTTCTGGAGACCCAGTACTTC. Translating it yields CASSYGVLETQYF.

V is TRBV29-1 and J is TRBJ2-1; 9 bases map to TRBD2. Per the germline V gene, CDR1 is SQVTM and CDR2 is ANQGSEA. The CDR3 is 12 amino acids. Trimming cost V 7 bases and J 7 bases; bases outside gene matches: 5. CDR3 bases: TGCAGCGGCGGGAGGGCCCGAAATGAGCAGTTCTTC. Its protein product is CSGGRARNEQFF.

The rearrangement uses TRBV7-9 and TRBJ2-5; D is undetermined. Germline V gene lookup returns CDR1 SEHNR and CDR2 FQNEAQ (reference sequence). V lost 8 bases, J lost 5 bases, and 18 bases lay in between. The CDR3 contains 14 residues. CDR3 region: CASADGRQSETQYF. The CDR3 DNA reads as TGTGCCAGCGCCGACGGACGGCAGTCGGAGACCCAGTACTTC.

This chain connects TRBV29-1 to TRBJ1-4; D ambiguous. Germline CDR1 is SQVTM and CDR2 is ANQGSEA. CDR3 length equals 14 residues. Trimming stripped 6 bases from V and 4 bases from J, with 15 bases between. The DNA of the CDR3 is TGCAGCGTCGGATCCTCGGTATTTAATGAAAAACTGTTTTTT. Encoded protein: CSVGSSVFNEKLFF.

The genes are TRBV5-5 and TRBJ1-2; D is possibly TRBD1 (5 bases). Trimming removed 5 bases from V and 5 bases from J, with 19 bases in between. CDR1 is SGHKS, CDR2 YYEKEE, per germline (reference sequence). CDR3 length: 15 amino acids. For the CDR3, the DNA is TGTGCCAGCAGTCAGACAGCCCGGACTTGGTATGGCTACACCTTC. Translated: CASSQTARTWYGYTF. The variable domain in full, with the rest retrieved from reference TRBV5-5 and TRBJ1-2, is DAGVTQSPTHLIKTRGQQVTLRCSPISGHKSVSWYQQVLGQGPQFIFQYYEKEERGRGNFPDRFSARQFPNYSSELNVNALLLGDSALYLCASSQTARTWYGYTFGSGTRLTVV.

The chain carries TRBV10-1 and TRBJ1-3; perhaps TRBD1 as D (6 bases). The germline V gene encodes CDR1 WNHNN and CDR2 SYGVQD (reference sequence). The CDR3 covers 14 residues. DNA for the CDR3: TGCCCACAGCAGTACAGGGACTCTGGAAACACCATATATTTT. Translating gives CPQQYRDSGNTIYF.

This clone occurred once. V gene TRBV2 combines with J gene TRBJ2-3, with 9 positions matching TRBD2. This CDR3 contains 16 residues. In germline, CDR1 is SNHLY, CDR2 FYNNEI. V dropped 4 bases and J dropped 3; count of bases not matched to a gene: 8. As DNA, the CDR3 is TGTGCCAGCAGTGTTGGCGGGAGGGCCGGGACAGATACGCAGTATTTT. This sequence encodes CASSVGGRAGTDTQYF.

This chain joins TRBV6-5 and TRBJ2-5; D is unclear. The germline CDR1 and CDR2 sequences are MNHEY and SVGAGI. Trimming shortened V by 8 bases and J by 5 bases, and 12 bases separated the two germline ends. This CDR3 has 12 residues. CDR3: CASRGQFETQYF. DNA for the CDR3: TGTGCCAGCCGAGGCCAGTTTGAGACCCAGTACTTC.

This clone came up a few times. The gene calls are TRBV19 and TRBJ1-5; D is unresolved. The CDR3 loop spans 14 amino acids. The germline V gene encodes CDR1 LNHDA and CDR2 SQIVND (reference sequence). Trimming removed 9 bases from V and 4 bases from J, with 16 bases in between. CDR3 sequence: CARAWGKGNQPQHF. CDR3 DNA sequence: TGTGCCAGGGCGTGGGGTAAAGGAAATCAGCCCCAGCATTTT.

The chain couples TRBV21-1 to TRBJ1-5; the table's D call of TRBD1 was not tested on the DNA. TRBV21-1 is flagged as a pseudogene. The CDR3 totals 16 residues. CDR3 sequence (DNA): TGTGCCAGCAGCAAAGGGGACAAAACGTGCAATCAGCCCCAGCATTTT. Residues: CASSKGDKTCNQPQHF.

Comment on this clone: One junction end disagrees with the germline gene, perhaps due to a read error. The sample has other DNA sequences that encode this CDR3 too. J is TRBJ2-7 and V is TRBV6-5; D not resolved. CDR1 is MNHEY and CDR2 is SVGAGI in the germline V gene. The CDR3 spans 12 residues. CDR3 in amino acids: CAVADGSYEQYF. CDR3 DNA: TGTGCCGTTGCGGACGGCTCCTATGAGCAGTACTTC.

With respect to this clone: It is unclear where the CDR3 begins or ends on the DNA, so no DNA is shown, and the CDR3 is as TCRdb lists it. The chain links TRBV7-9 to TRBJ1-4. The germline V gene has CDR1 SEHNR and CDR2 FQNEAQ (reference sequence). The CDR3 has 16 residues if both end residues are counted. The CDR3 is CASSLFLSAGNEKLFF.